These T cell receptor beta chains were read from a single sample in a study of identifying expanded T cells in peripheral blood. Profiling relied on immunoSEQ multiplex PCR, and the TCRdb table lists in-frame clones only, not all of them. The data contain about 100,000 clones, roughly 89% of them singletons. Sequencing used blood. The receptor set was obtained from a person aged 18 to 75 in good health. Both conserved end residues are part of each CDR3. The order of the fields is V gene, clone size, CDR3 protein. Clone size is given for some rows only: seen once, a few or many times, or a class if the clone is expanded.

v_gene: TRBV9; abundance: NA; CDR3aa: CASSQTTGLTGGGWNEQFF
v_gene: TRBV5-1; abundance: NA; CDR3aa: CASSFDETQYF
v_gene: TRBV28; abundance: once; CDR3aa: CASSPASGSRYEQYF
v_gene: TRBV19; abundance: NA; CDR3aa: CASRIGLNTEAFF
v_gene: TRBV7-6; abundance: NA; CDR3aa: CASSSGLIQETQYF
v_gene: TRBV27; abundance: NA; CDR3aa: CASSLESTDTQYF
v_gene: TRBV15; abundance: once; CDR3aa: CATSREGGEAFF
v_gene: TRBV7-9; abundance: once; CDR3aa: CASSRQGEQFF
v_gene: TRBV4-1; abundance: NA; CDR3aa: CASSQSGTSQETQYF
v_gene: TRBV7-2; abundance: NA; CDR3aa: CASSSSVGGARAYGYTF
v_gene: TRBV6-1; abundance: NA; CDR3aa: CASSPRAYYGYTF
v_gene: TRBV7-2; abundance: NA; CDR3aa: CASTSGGWYEQYF
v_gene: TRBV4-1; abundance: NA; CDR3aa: CASSPRTGIYEQYF
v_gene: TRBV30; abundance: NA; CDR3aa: CASGGGTMNTEAFF
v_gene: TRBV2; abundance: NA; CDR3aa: CASSVLAEQFF
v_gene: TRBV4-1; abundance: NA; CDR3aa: CASSQDLRISYEQYF
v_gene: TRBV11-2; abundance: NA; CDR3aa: CASSGTGEETQYF
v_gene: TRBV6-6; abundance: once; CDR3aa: CASSLLGTVLGPEAFF
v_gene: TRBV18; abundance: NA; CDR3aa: CASSPGQGDSLYGYTF
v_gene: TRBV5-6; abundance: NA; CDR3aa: CASSLAGGSNQPQHF
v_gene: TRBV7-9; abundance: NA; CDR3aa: CASSRTSYEQYF
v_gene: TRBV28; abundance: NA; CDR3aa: CASSLGGIGREAFF
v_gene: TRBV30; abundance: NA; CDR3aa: CAWSVFGGRGETQYF
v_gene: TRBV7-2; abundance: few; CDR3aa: CASSLVAYTEAFF
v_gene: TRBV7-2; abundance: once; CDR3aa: CASSRTLSADTQYF
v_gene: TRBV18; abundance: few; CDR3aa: CASSPGARGGEQFF
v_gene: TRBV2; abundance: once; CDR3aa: CASSGGSRGTEAFF
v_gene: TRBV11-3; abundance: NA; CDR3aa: CASGAGSTDTQYF
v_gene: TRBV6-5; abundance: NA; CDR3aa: CASSYGRAGEQYF
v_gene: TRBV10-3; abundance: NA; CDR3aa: CAISESGLISYNEQFF
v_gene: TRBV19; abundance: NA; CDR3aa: CASSVAGTVNYGYTF